The rows below give T cell receptor beta chains drawn from one sample of a study of OX40 agonist ivuxolimab in advanced cancers. The repertoire was sequenced with immunoSEQ multiplex PCR; TCRdb's copy has only in-frame clones and lacks some. The sample has about 52,000 clones, about 85% seen once; the top ten hold 14%. The sequencing used CD4+ or CD8+ T cells sorted from blood, collected in a trial of the OX40 agonist ivuxolimab. The receptors were sampled from an adult with an advanced solid tumor such as melanoma, head and neck, liver or kidney cancer. Both conserved end residues are part of each CDR3. Fields, in order: J gene, CDR3 length, V gene, CDR3 protein.

J: TRBJ1-2
length: 12
V: TRBV4-3
CDR3: CASTAGQGDYTF

J: TRBJ2-1
length: 14
V: TRBV6-5
CDR3: CASSFEGGPNEQFF

J: TRBJ2-7
length: 15
V: TRBV4-3
CDR3: CASSQDVGGGYEQYF

J: TRBJ2-1
length: 20
V: TRBV9
CDR3: CASSSQGRDRGANYYNEQFF

J: TRBJ2-7
length: 13
V: TRBV5-6
CDR3: CASSLGGTYEQYF

J: TRBJ1-1
length: 15
V: TRBV4-1
CDR3: CASSQVSGGGAEAFF

J: TRBJ1-1
length: 12
V: TRBV2
CDR3: CASSEVSPEAFF

J: TRBJ1-1
length: 13
V: TRBV30
CDR3: CAWSTGSNTEAFF

J: TRBJ2-3
length: 16
V: TRBV9
CDR3: CASSAQPLAVLDTQYF

J: TRBJ1-1
length: 13
V: TRBV30
CDR3: CAWSPGGGDEAFF

J: TRBJ1-2
length: 14
V: TRBV11-2
CDR3: CASSLDGGGDGYTF

J: TRBJ1-2
length: 11
V: TRBV29-1
CDR3: CSVSAEYGYTF

J: TRBJ1-1
length: 15
V: TRBV7-6
CDR3: CASSLASQGGVEAFF

J: TRBJ2-3
length: 13
V: TRBV19
CDR3: CASSMTSGDTQYF

J: TRBJ1-1
length: 15
V: TRBV13
CDR3: CASTLDRVLGNEAFF

J: TRBJ1-2
length: 16
V: TRBV7-9
CDR3: CASSLAPGGRDYGYTF

J: TRBJ2-7
length: 15
V: TRBV7-9
CDR3: CASSAAGTGFREQYF

J: TRBJ1-3
length: 11
V: TRBV4-2
CDR3: CASSAAGTIYF

J: TRBJ2-2
length: 16
V: TRBV7-3
CDR3: CASSFYDLAGSGELFF

J: TRBJ1-2
length: 16
V: TRBV2
CDR3: CASSEWGRGGNYGYTF

J: TRBJ1-6
length: 14
V: TRBV11-2
CDR3: CASSSGTGISPLHF

J: TRBJ1-2
length: 14
V: TRBV13
CDR3: CASSLVVGNYGYTF

J: TRBJ2-2
length: 13
V: TRBV30
CDR3: CAWSRASSGELFF

J: TRBJ2-7
length: 15
V: TRBV4-3
CDR3: CASSQVRLAVYEQYF

J: TRBJ2-7
length: 12
V: TRBV2
CDR3: CASSRAGYEQYF

J: TRBJ2-7
length: 14
V: TRBV2
CDR3: CASSEGQQGYEQYF

J: TRBJ1-5
length: 14
V: TRBV5-6
CDR3: CASSLGSGRAPQHF

J: TRBJ2-2
length: 16
V: TRBV30
CDR3: CAWSQIPGQNTGELFF

J: TRBJ2-3
length: 17
V: TRBV4-1
CDR3: CASSQEPSGGAGDTQYF

J: TRBJ1-1
length: 13
V: TRBV30
CDR3: CAWSVLLLQEAFF

J: TRBJ1-2
length: 16
V: TRBV6-5
CDR3: CASSYFGQGTNYGYTF

J: TRBJ1-1
length: 16
V: TRBV11-2
CDR3: CASSLVLRTDNTEAFF

J: TRBJ1-4
length: 14
V: TRBV19
CDR3: CASTGWQGEEKLFF

J: TRBJ1-5
length: 13
V: TRBV30
CDR3: CAWSEQGSQPQHF

J: TRBJ2-5
length: 15
V: TRBV9
CDR3: CASSVVQGGQETQYF

J: TRBJ2-7
length: 16
V: TRBV27
CDR3: CASSLGQGDLSYEQYF

J: TRBJ1-1
length: 15
V: TRBV27
CDR3: CASSLSTGLNTEAFF

J: TRBJ2-1
length: 14
V: TRBV27
CDR3: CASSSSDSTLKQFF

J: TRBJ1-2
length: 13
V: TRBV27
CDR3: CASSSGLSYGYTF

J: TRBJ1-2
length: 13
V: TRBV27
CDR3: CASSLGQGDGYTF

J: TRBJ2-7
length: 13
V: TRBV6-1
CDR3: CASSSPNRPEQYF

J: TRBJ1-2
length: 14
V: TRBV7-9
CDR3: CASSLSGGGSGYTF

J: TRBJ1-1
length: 12
V: TRBV19
CDR3: CASNEGSLEAFF

J: TRBJ1-2
length: 11
V: TRBV6-1
CDR3: CATTGNYGYTF

J: TRBJ1-4
length: 13
V: TRBV5-1
CDR3: CASRSDSNEKLFF

J: TRBJ2-7
length: 14
V: TRBV5-1
CDR3: CASSLTGSSYEQYF